This T cell receptor (beta chain) was sequenced in a study of T cells in Graves' hyperthyroidism and ophthalmopathy. Study context: Before any treatment, at initial diagnosis, peripheral blood was collected.

Amplified regions were TCR beta CDR3 sequences from RNA transcripts. First-round RT-PCR targeting the TCR CDR3 was performed with the HTBI primer set. TCRdb recomputed calls from the multiplex PCR reads with MiXCR, one row per CDR3 protein. The table includes some 500,000 distinct CDR3 sequences, approximately 15% detected once. The hyperthyroidism patients had all been newly diagnosed, and their disease duration was under 2 months. Their ages ranged from 18 to 65 years. Patients were excluded because of uncontrolled infection, other autoimmune disease, pregnancy or lactation. In this sample, this clonotype turned up many times. CDR1 is MNHEY, CDR2 SMNVEV, per germline (reference sequence). J gave up 7 bases and V 2 bases, and 10 bases lay outside the gene matches. This CDR3 spans 15 amino acids.

The receptor was isolated from a woman between 18 and 30 years old with Graves' hyperthyroidism. The source material was blood. The V and J genes are TRBV27 and TRBJ2-7; 8 bases are a match to TRBD2. CDR3: CASSLEYSGTGEQYF. The DNA of the CDR3 is TGTGCCAGCAGTTTAGAATATAGCGGGACCGGGGAGCAGTACTTC.